This TCR beta chain was identified in a study of T cell clonality in common variable immunodeficiency. Produced via immunoSEQ multiplex PCR; TCRdb's table is partial and in-frame only. The sample presents about 37,000 clones, none singletons. The junction had 7 bases not matched to a gene; V was cut back by 4 bases and J by 1 base. The CDR3 loop spans 17 amino acids. CDR1 and CDR2 from the germline V gene are SGDLS and YYNGEE. This clone was counted ten times or more. The CDR3 extends 3 residues past the end of the read, so its final part is completed from the germline J gene. Source material: peripheral blood mononuclear cells. The receptor comes from a person aged 18 to 70 in good health. This chain uses TRBV9 with TRBJ2-3, with 12 bases that match TRBD2. The CDR3 region is CASSFRLAGAGTDTQYF. The DNA read from the CDR3 is TGTGCCAGCAGCTTTCGACTAGCGGGAGCGGGCACAGATACG.